Presented here are 26 T cell receptor beta chains from one specimen sequenced in a study of cytomegalovirus exposure and HLA in healthy donors. Primers included in the PCR were 60 Vbeta and 13 Jbeta primers. Clones were read by immunoSEQ multiplex PCR, and TCRdb kept only the in-frame ones, dropping some. The sample carries over 100,000 clones, 60% to 85% recorded once. The specimen sequenced was PBMCs. The receptors were gathered from a woman aged 40 to 50 in good health and CMV-seronegative.

This chain connects TRBV7-9 to TRBJ2-5; possibly TRBD1 for D (5 bases). CDR3 length: 15 amino acids. The germline gives CDR1 SEHNR, CDR2 FQNEAQ (reference sequence). The germline V and J ends were trimmed by 5 bases and 5 bases, with 18 bases remaining between them. The CDR3 sequence is CASSLTRGATETQYF. The CDR3 DNA sequence: TGTGCCAGCAGCCTGACAAGGGGCGCGACGGAGACCCAGTACTTC.

This chain uses TRBV6-9 with TRBJ1-5; weak D call: TRBD1 (6 bases). In germline, CDR1 is MNHGY, CDR2 SVAAGI. V was shortened by 5 bases and J by 9 bases, with 17 bases between the two germline ends. The CDR3 runs to 14 residues. The CDR3 region has the DNA TGTGCCAGCAGTAATCCAGGGGTGATGCGGCCCCAGCATTTT. Its protein is CASSNPGVMRPQHF.

This rearrangement joins TRBV13 to TRBJ1-2; D is undetermined. This CDR3 has 12 amino acids. Germline loops: CDR1 PRHDT, CDR2 FYEKMQ (reference sequence). V lost 0 bases, J lost 8 bases, and 7 bases lay in between. CDR3 bases: TGTGCCAGCAGCTTAGGCGGGTTAGGCTACACCTTC. This codes for CASSLGGLGYTF.

The genes are TRBV6-5 and TRBJ2-3, with D perhaps matching TRBD1 (6 bases). Germline lookup yields CDR1 MNHEY and CDR2 SVGAGI. Trimming left V 7 bases short and J 3 bases short, with 17 bases between. The CDR3 consists of 15 residues. The CDR3 reads CASTFNRAFTDTQYF. The CDR3 coding sequence is TGTGCCAGCACGTTCAACAGGGCTTTTACAGATACGCAGTATTTT.

This chain links TRBV4-1 with TRBJ2-7; maybe TRBD1 (6 bases). The V and J ends lost 4 bases and 2 bases respectively, with 12 bases between them. Germline V gives CDR1 MGHRA, CDR2 YSYEKL. The CDR3 spans 14 residues. DNA of the CDR3: TGCGCCAGCAGCCCCACAGGGCCGACCTACGAGCAGTACTTC. This sequence encodes CASSPTGPTYEQYF.

The gene calls are TRBV6-5 and TRBJ1-2; D remains unclear. This CDR3 is 14 amino acids long. Trimming removed 7 bases at V and 1 base at J, with 13 bases between. CDR1 is MNHEY, CDR2 SVGAGI, per germline. CDR3 region: CASTAAGRNYGYTF. CDR3 bases: TGTGCCAGCACCGCGGCTGGCCGTAACTATGGCTACACCTTC.

This chain uses TRBV5-6 with TRBJ1-2; no clear D gene. This CDR3 has 14 amino acids. Germline lookup yields CDR1 SGHDT and CDR2 YYEEEE. V lost 1 base, J lost 10 bases, and 17 bases lay in between. This CDR3 reads CASSLSGQVPYYTF. CDR3 DNA: TGTGCCAGCAGCTTGAGCGGTCAGGTTCCATACTACACCTTC.

The V call is TRBV5-6, the J call TRBJ2-7; D is perhaps TRBD2 (5 bases). V lost 3 bases, J lost 0 bases, and 10 bases lay in between. CDR3 length equals 14 residues. The germline gives CDR1 SGHDT, CDR2 YYEEEE. DNA for the CDR3: TGTGCCAGCAGCTCCGGGGTTAGCTCCTACGAGCAGTACTTC. This gives the protein CASSSGVSSYEQYF.

The rearrangement uses TRBV15 and TRBJ2-1; 11 nucleotides align to TRBD1. The CDR3 sequence is 16 residues long. The V gene's germline CDR1 is LNHNV and CDR2 YYDKDF (reference sequence). Trimming at V came to 2 bases and at J to 7 bases, leaving 7 bases not matched to a gene. The CDR3 sequence: CATSRLRTGGINEQFF. The DNA of the CDR3 is TGTGCCACCAGCAGATTAAGGACAGGGGGCATAAATGAGCAGTTCTTC.

This clone was counted between two and nine times. The gene calls are TRBV6-5 and TRBJ2-7; 7 nucleotides agree with TRBD1. CDR3 length equals 14 residues. The germline V gene encodes CDR1 MNHEY and CDR2 SVGAGI. V lost 5 bases to trimming and J lost 5 bases; unmatched junction nucleotides: 9. The CDR3 sequence is CASSPPRDSHEQYF. DNA of the CDR3: TGTGCCAGCAGTCCTCCGAGGGACAGCCACGAGCAGTACTTC.

This clone showed up just a few times. The rearrangement links TRBV2 to TRBJ1-5; 10 positions match TRBD1. With V trimmed by 9 bases and J by 6 bases, 2 bases remained unmatched. The CDR3 consists of 12 residues. Germline CDR1 reads SNHLY; CDR2 reads FYNNEI. For the CDR3, the DNA is TGTGCCAGTTGGACAGGGGGTCAGCCCCAGCATTTT. Its translation is CASWTGGQPQHF.

This clone was seen a single time. This sequence joins TRBV19 and TRBJ1-2, with 8 bases matching TRBD1. The ends lost 3 bases at V and 2 bases at J; junction bases unmatched: 5. CDR3 length equals 15 residues. CDR1 is LNHDA, CDR2 SQIVND, per germline (reference sequence). In DNA, the CDR3 is TGTGCCAGTAGTATCCCGACAGGGGAGAACTATGGCTACACCTTC. Protein product: CASSIPTGENYGYTF.

The chain has TRBV28 and TRBJ2-7; D call uncertain. The CDR3 spans 16 residues. Trimming took off 2 bases at V and 2 bases at J, with 16 bases between the two ends. CDR1 is MDHEN, CDR2 SYDVKM, per germline. As DNA, the CDR3 is TGTGCCAGCAGTTTACCCCACCCCGAACTCACCTACGAGCAGTACTTC. Its translation is CASSLPHPELTYEQYF.

The chain has TRBV7-8 and TRBJ1-5; 7 bases agree with TRBD1. In germline, CDR1 is SGHVS, CDR2 FQNEAQ. V lost 5 bases and J lost 4; bases outside the gene matches: 8. The CDR3 has 15 residues. CDR3 sequence: CASSQRQGGNQPQHF. The CDR3 bases are TGTGCCAGCAGCCAACGACAGGGCGGGAATCAGCCCCAGCATTTT.

The chain combines TRBV10-3 with TRBJ1-6, with TRBD1 matching over 9 bases. In germline, CDR1 is ENHRY, CDR2 SYGVKD. CDR3 length: 15 amino acids. V lost 5 bases, J lost 5 bases, and 4 bases stayed unmatched. CDR3 bases: TGTGCCATCAGTCCGGGACAGGGTCATAATTCACCCCTCCACTTT. As protein: CAISPGQGHNSPLHF.

The rearrangement joins TRBV5-1 to TRBJ2-3; TRBD1 is a possible D gene (6 bases). Trimming pared 1 base from V and 0 bases from J, leaving 12 bases between. CDR1 is SGHRS, CDR2 YFSETQ, per germline. The CDR3 runs 16 residues. This chain's CDR3 is CASSLSQGRSTDTQYF. Here the CDR3 DNA reads TGCGCCAGCAGCTTGTCGCAGGGGCGAAGCACAGATACGCAGTATTTT.

In its sample, this clone was seen a few times. The chain is built from TRBV5-1 and TRBJ2-5; 13 bases line up with TRBD2. Germline loops: CDR1 SGHRS, CDR2 YFSETQ. The CDR3 covers 20 residues. The trim removed 2 bases at V and 3 bases at J, leaving 16 bases unmatched. CDR3 amino acids: CASSLSLAGGPRGTEETQYF. DNA for the CDR3: TGCGCCAGCAGCTTATCACTAGCGGGGGGGCCAAGAGGTACGGAAGAGACCCAGTACTTC.

The CDR3 sequence: CASSVASGSNTEAFF. Written as DNA, the CDR3 is TGTGCCAGCAGCGTAGCTTCAGGGTCGAACACTGAAGCTTTCTTT. The chain joins TRBV9 to TRBJ1-1, with a tentative D call TRBD1 (5 bases). V was shortened by 0 bases and J by 1 base, with 10 bases between the two germline ends. Germline values: CDR1 SGDLS, CDR2 YYNGEE. This CDR3 is built from 15 residues.

This clone was detected only a few times. The V and J genes are TRBV5-5 and TRBJ2-3; 8 bases agree with TRBD2. Germline CDR1 and CDR2: SGHKS and YYEKEE (reference sequence). The V and J ends lost 4 bases and 6 bases, in that order; junction bases with no gene match: 7. The CDR3 has 14 amino acids. CDR3 sequence: CASSRGGITDTQYF. CDR3 DNA sequence: TGTGCCAGCAGCCGGGGGGGGATCACCGATACGCAGTATTTT. Full variable domain (outside the CDR3, taken from reference TRBV5-5 and TRBJ2-3): DAGVTQSPTHLIKTRGQQVTLRCSPISGHKSVSWYQQVLGQGPQFIFQYYEKEERGRGNFPDRFSARQFPNYSSELNVNALLLGDSALYLCASSRGGITDTQYFGPGTRLTVL.

The chain employs TRBV5-4 and TRBJ1-2; TRBD1 matches at 8 bases. Trimming cost V 4 bases and J 4 bases; bases outside gene matches: 9. The CDR3 is made up of 15 amino acids. CDR1 and CDR2 (germline): SGHNT, YYREEE (reference sequence). CDR3 coding DNA: TGTGCCAGCAGCCCGGGGGCAGGGGGCGGCTATGGCTACACCTTC. It codes for CASSPGAGGGYGYTF.

The chain is built from TRBV5-6 and TRBJ2-7; D is perhaps TRBD2 (5 bases). The CDR3 covers 13 residues. Trimming took off 0 bases at V and 3 bases at J, with 7 bases between the two ends. Germline CDR1 is SGHDT and CDR2 is YYEEEE. This CDR3 is CASSLDGVYEQYF. CDR3 nucleotides: TGTGCCAGCAGCTTGGACGGGGTCTACGAGCAGTACTTC.

The chain is built from TRBV18 and TRBJ2-1; 8 nucleotides match TRBD2. The J segment lost 2 bases and the V segment lost 6 bases, leaving 6 bases of the junction unmatched. The length of the CDR3 is 15 residues. In germline, CDR1 is KGHSH, CDR2 LQKENI. Here the CDR3 DNA reads TGTGCCAGCTCCTCCCAGCGGGGGACCTACAATGAGCAGTTCTTC. Protein sequence: CASSSQRGTYNEQFF.

This rearrangement joins TRBV4-1 to TRBJ1-5; TRBD1 might be the D (5 bases). The V end was cut by 4 bases, the J end by 6 bases, with 16 bases between. Germline V gives CDR1 MGHRA, CDR2 YSYEKL. There are 15 residues in the CDR3. CDR3 in amino acids: CASSPDRGWSQPQHF. The CDR3 DNA reads as TGCGCCAGCAGCCCCGACAGAGGATGGAGTCAGCCCCAGCATTTT.

The chain couples TRBV6-5 to TRBJ1-1; D call uncertain. V lost 2 bases and J 11 bases, leaving 15 bases between the germline ends. The length of the CDR3 is 13 residues. Germline assignment: CDR1 MNHEY and CDR2 SVGAGI. The CDR3 region is CASSYRGSHGAFF. CDR3 coding DNA: TGTGCCAGCAGTTACCGTGGGTCGCACGGGGCTTTCTTT.

This chain uses TRBV4-3 with TRBJ1-6; D is ambiguous. This CDR3 contains 17 residues. Trimming pared 0 bases from V and 0 bases from J, leaving 9 bases between. The germline V gene encodes CDR1 LGHNA and CDR2 YSLEER. DNA for the CDR3: TGCGCCAGCAGCCAAGATTCGGGGAGCTCCTATAATTCACCCCTCCACTTT. Encoded protein: CASSQDSGSSYNSPLHF.

The V call is TRBV19, the J call TRBJ1-5; D perhaps matches TRBD1 (6 bases). V was cut by 6 bases and J by 7 bases, with 13 bases left in between. Germline CDR1 is LNHDA and CDR2 is SQIVND (reference sequence). The CDR3 totals 13 residues. The CDR3 DNA reads as TGTGCCAGTAGAGCTACAGGGTCCCAGCCCCAGCATTTT. Residues: CASRATGSQPQHF.